This TCR beta chain is drawn from a study of shared clonotypes between healthy human individuals. Broader study findings: The four-donor shared clonotypes exceeded non-shared clonotypes in generation probability, with non-shared ones scoring lower.

Turning to this clone: Antigen unknown.

Data came from immunoSEQ multiplex PCR; TCRdb stores just in-frame clones and leaves some out. Counted here are around 560,000 clones, approximately 96% occurring once; the ten biggest clones make up approximately 0.11%. The CDR3 is 14 amino acids. CDR1 and CDR2 from the germline V gene are MNHEY and SMNVEV (reference sequence). The trim removed 4 bases at V and 9 bases at J, leaving 4 bases unmatched. Terminally differentiated effector memory CD45RA+ cells were excluded by CCR7 positive selection of CD45RO-negative cells. The sample consisted of naive CD8+ T cells sorted from blood. This sequence originates from a woman between 25 and 40 years old in good health. The V gene is TRBV27, the J gene TRBJ2-1; the match to TRBD2 covers 12 bases. The CDR3 DNA follows: TGTGCCAGCAGTTCGAGGACTAGCGGGATTGAGCAGTTCTTC. As protein: CASSSRTSGIEQFF.